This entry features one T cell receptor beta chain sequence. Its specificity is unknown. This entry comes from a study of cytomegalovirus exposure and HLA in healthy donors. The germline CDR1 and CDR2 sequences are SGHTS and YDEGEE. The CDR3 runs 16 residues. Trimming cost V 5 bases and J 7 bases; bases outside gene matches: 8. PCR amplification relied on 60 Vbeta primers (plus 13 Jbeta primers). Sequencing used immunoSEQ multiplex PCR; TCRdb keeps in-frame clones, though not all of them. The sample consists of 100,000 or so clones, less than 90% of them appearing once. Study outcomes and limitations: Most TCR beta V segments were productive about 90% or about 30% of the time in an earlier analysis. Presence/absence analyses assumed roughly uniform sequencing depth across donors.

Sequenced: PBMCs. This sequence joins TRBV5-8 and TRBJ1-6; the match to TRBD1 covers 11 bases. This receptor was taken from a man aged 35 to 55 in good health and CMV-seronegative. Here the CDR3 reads CASSAGTGGWNSPLHF. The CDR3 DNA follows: TGTGCCAGCAGTGCCGGGACAGGGGGTTGGAATTCACCCCTCCACTTT.